The next 9 T cell receptor beta chains were all read from a single sample in a study of T cells after yellow fever vaccination. TCRdb re-derived calls from the 5' RACE reads in MiXCR, one entry per CDR3 protein. This table has hundreds of thousands of distinct CDR3 sequences, about 13% appearing once. Sequences were derived from PBMCs, sampled on the day of the yellow fever booster vaccination. All receptors come from a man aged 30-40 years who received the YFV17D yellow fever vaccine.

This clonotype was recorded many times. The J gene is TRBJ2-7, the V gene TRBV2, with a possible D match to TRBD1 (8 bases). Between the trimmed V and J ends, which lost 9 bases and 1 base, there was a span of 13 bases. The CDR3 is made up of 13 amino acids. CDR1 and CDR2 (germline): SNHLY, FYNNEI. CDR3 protein: CASTGGGSYEQYF. The CDR3 coding sequence is TGTGCCAGTACAGGGGGGGGTTCCTACGAGCAGTACTTC.

A few counts support this clonotype. The gene calls are TRBV28 and TRBJ2-1; D unresolved. The CDR3 has 16 residues. Looked up from germline, CDR1 is MDHEN and CDR2 is SYDVKM. The V end lost 3 bases, the J end lost 6 bases, and 18 bases lay between the germline ends. CDR3 protein: CASSFERIPPPNEQFF. Written as DNA, the CDR3 is TGTGCCAGCAGTTTTGAACGGATCCCTCCCCCCAATGAGCAGTTCTTC. The complete variable domain, with remaining parts taken from reference TRBV28 and TRBJ2-1, reads DVKVTQSSRYLVKRTGEKVFLECVQDMDHENMFWYRQDPGLGLRLIYFSYDVKMKEKGDIPEGYSVSREKKERFSLILESASTNQTSMYLCASSFERIPPPNEQFFGPGTRLTVL.

There are a few counts of this clonotype. The chain combines TRBV18 with TRBJ1-6; D possibly corresponds to TRBD1 (5 bases). CDR1 is KGHSH and CDR2 is LQKENI in the germline V gene. The CDR3 runs to 15 residues. Deletions cut 1 base from V and 6 bases from J, with 10 bases between. CDR3 sequence (DNA): TGTGCCAGCTCACCACGGGGGAATAGTAATTCACCCCTCCACTTT. It is translated as CASSPRGNSNSPLHF.

This clonotype was detected many times. The rearrangement joins TRBV7-2 to TRBJ2-3; 9 bases line up with TRBD2. The length of the CDR3 is 14 residues. The germline gives CDR1 SGHTA, CDR2 FQGNSA. V was clipped by 4 bases and J by 4 bases; unmatched bases: 3. The CDR3: CASSSGLAPDTQYF. CDR3 coding DNA: TGTGCCAGCAGCTCGGGACTAGCCCCAGATACGCAGTATTTT.

The genes are TRBV20-1 and TRBJ2-5, with TRBD2 as a possible D gene (5 bases). This CDR3 has 12 amino acids. V was shortened by 6 bases and J by 5 bases, with 13 bases between the two germline ends. From germline, CDR1 is DFQATT and CDR2 SNEGSKA (reference sequence). DNA for the CDR3: TGCAGTGCCCCGACTACGGGGGAGACCCAGTACTTC. Its protein product is CSAPTTGETQYF.

This clonotype was seen many times. The rearrangement uses TRBV20-1 and TRBJ2-3, with D hard to call. The germline V and J ends were trimmed by 5 bases and 1 base, with 13 bases remaining between them. CDR1 is DFQATT and CDR2 is SNEGSKA in the germline V gene (reference sequence). CDR3 length equals 14 residues. The CDR3 coding sequence is TGCAGTGCTCCCCTCGTTCGGGGCACAGATACGCAGTATTTT. Protein sequence: CSAPLVRGTDTQYF.

V gene TRBV12-3 or TRBV12-4 combines with J gene TRBJ1-5; D gene unclear. The CDR3 covers 12 residues. Trimming left V 5 bases short and J 10 bases short, with 12 bases between. DNA for the CDR3: TGTGCCAGCAGTCAAACACCGGATCCCCAGCATTTT. This codes for CASSQTPDPQHF.

The CDR3 bases are TGTGCCAGCAGTTCCGACGCAAATGAAAAACTGTTTTTT. It yields the protein CASSSDANEKLFF. The rearrangement links TRBV27 to TRBJ1-4; no clear D. The CDR3 covers 13 residues. V lost 4 bases, J lost 5 bases, and 8 bases lay in between. The germline CDR1 and CDR2 sequences are MNHEY and SMNVEV (reference sequence).

In this sample, this clonotype turned up a few times. The CDR3 sequence is CASSSRTSGLGGYF. Here the CDR3 DNA reads TGTGCCAGCAGCTCCCGGACTTCTGGCCTTGGGGGCTACTTC. The chain uses TRBV11-2 and TRBJ2-7; weak D call: TRBD1 (6 bases). This CDR3 region has 14 residues. V was shortened by 4 bases and J by 13 bases, with 23 bases between the two germline ends. Germline values: CDR1 SGHAT, CDR2 FQNNGV.